The rows below give T cell receptor beta chains drawn from one sample of a study of immune characterization of retroperitoneal liposarcoma. From the PCR reads, TCRdb called clonotypes with MiXCR, one entry per CDR3 protein. In the table there are approximately 11,000 distinct CDR3 sequences, about a quarter of which are singletons. The source material was tumor tissue. The receptor set was obtained from a female donor with retroperitoneal liposarcoma. CDR3s leave out the opening cysteine and the closing phenylalanine or tryptophan. Fields, in order: CDR3 length, J gene, V gene, CDR3 protein.

cdr3_length: 10
j_call: NA
v_call: TRBV11-2
cdr3_aa: ASSLFANEQY

cdr3_length: 11
j_call: TRBJ2-1
v_call: TRBV5-3
cdr3_aa: ASISGRLSEQF

cdr3_length: 14
j_call: TRBJ2-1
v_call: TRBV12-3/TRBV12-4
cdr3_aa: ASSFSGLSGLNEQF

cdr3_length: 13
j_call: TRBJ2-1
v_call: TRBV6-1
cdr3_aa: ASSQTGTGTYEQF

cdr3_length: 16
j_call: TRBJ2-1
v_call: TRBV6-1
cdr3_aa: ASRDTHRGRGDYNEQF

cdr3_length: 13
j_call: NA
v_call: TRBV6-1
cdr3_aa: ASSERKGSLYEQY

cdr3_length: 16
j_call: TRBJ2-5
v_call: TRBV12-3/TRBV12-4
cdr3_aa: ASSFLRGRLAGENEQY

cdr3_length: 9
j_call: TRBJ2-1
v_call: TRBV6-1
cdr3_aa: ASGPSAKQF

cdr3_length: 9
j_call: TRBJ2-5
v_call: TRBV6-1
cdr3_aa: ASTQGETQY

cdr3_length: 15
j_call: TRBJ2-2
v_call: TRBV7-7
cdr3_aa: ASSLEPQGVGTGELF

cdr3_length: 14
j_call: TRBJ2-2
v_call: TRBV6-1
cdr3_aa: ASSEDTGTPSGELF

cdr3_length: 11
j_call: TRBJ2-1
v_call: TRBV11-2
cdr3_aa: ASSLGLAGEQF

cdr3_length: 14
j_call: TRBJ2-1
v_call: TRBV6-6
cdr3_aa: ASSYLPGGGYNEQF

cdr3_length: 13
j_call: TRBJ2-2
v_call: TRBV11-1
cdr3_aa: ASSSSSSGTGELF

cdr3_length: 11
j_call: TRBJ1-2
v_call: TRBV7-2
cdr3_aa: ASSRAGPYGYT

cdr3_length: 13
j_call: TRBJ2-1
v_call: TRBV11-3
cdr3_aa: ASSLVGLGDNEQF

cdr3_length: 13
j_call: TRBJ2-5
v_call: TRBV27
cdr3_aa: ASSLSAGSLETQY

cdr3_length: 13
j_call: TRBJ2-1
v_call: TRBV11-3
cdr3_aa: ASSSTGGGSNEQF

cdr3_length: 11
j_call: TRBJ2-3
v_call: TRBV11-2
cdr3_aa: ARGEFGTDTQY

cdr3_length: 12
j_call: TRBJ2-7
v_call: TRBV11-3
cdr3_aa: ASRPTGSKYEQY